This T cell receptor (beta chain) was found in a study of cytomegalovirus exposure and HLA in healthy donors. The CDR3 runs 13 residues. Germline CDR1 reads MNHEY; CDR2 reads SVGAGI. J gave up 8 bases and V 5 bases, and 8 bases lay outside the gene matches. Amplification used 60 Vbeta primers and 13 Jbeta primers. Repertoires were generated with immunoSEQ multiplex PCR, while TCRdb's copy carries only in-frame clones and drops some. The sample has fewer than 150,000 clones, roughly two thirds seen once. Study-level findings and limits: In a later analysis, HLA-associated TCR beta chains were more clonally expanded than equally common others. In a later analysis, CMV-associated beta chains were mostly HLA-associated, it appeared. For most TCR beta V segments, an earlier analysis put the productive rate at about 87% or about 30% of the time.

With regard to this clone: What it recognizes is unknown.

The chain recombines TRBV6-5 with TRBJ1-2; 7 nucleotides line up with TRBD1. The TCR sequence derives from a human donor in good health. The sequencing input was PBMCs. The CDR3 DNA reads TGTGCCAGCAGTAACACAGGGGTCCGGGGCTACACCTTC. Its translation: CASSNTGVRGYTF.